A single sample is the source of the 6 T cell receptor beta chains below, sequenced in a study of shared clonotypes between healthy human individuals. Generated by immunoSEQ multiplex PCR, the TCRdb table keeps only in-frame clones and is missing some. The sample includes about 2,500,000 clones, more than 80% of them seen just once. The sample was naive CD4+ T cells sorted from blood. Sample subset: CD45RA+ positively selected. The receptor source for this set is a man aged 18 to 29 in good health.

This clone was seen only once. At the DNA level, this CDR3 is encoded by other sequences in the same sample as well. V gene TRBV6-1 combines with J gene TRBJ1-2; no clear D. V was trimmed by 3 bases and J by 7 bases, leaving 9 bases between them. Germline assignment: CDR1 MNHNS and CDR2 SASEGT. CDR3 length equals 12 residues. The CDR3 sequence: CASSDSGLGYTF. In nucleotides, the CDR3 is TGTGCCAGCAGTGATTCTGGCCTTGGCTACACCTTC.

The J gene is TRBJ2-1, the V gene TRBV7-9, with 12 bases lining up with TRBD2. In germline, CDR1 is SEHNR, CDR2 FQNEAQ (reference sequence). The J segment lost 3 bases and the V segment lost 6 bases, leaving 3 bases of the junction unmatched. The CDR3 is 15 amino acids. The CDR3 region is CASRPGLAGYNEQFF. The CDR3 region has the DNA TGTGCCAGCAGGCCGGGACTAGCGGGCTACAATGAGCAGTTCTTC.

The chain has TRBV18 and TRBJ1-4; 9 bases are a match to TRBD1. In germline, CDR1 is KGHSH, CDR2 LQKENI. The trim removed 4 bases at V and 2 bases at J, leaving 5 bases unmatched. There are 16 residues in the CDR3. The CDR3: CASSLQGARTNEKLFF. DNA of the CDR3: TGTGCCAGCTCACTACAGGGGGCGCGGACTAATGAAAAACTGTTTTTT.

J is TRBJ2-5 and V is TRBV7-8, with D unclear. Trimming left V 8 bases short and J 7 bases short, with 14 bases between. CDR1 and CDR2 from the germline V gene are SGHVS and FQNEAQ. The CDR3 is 12 residues long. The CDR3 sequence: CASAPSLGTQYF. As DNA, the CDR3 is TGTGCCAGCGCCCCCTCCTTGGGGACCCAGTACTTC.

The chain links TRBV4-1 to TRBJ2-7, with TRBD2 matching over 10 bases. The CDR3 length is 16 residues. Germline V gene lookup returns CDR1 MGHRA and CDR2 YSYEKL. With V trimmed by 4 bases and J by 2 bases, 8 bases remained unmatched. Here the CDR3 reads CASSPTGTSVAYEQYF. CDR3 sequence (DNA): TGCGCCAGCAGCCCAACGGGGACTAGCGTCGCCTACGAGCAGTACTTC.

This chain uses TRBV9 with TRBJ2-2, with 7 bases fitting TRBD2. This CDR3 has 16 amino acids. J lost 1 base, V lost 0 bases, and 3 bases had no gene match. Germline assignment: CDR1 SGDLS and CDR2 YYNGEE. CDR3 coding DNA: TGTGCCAGCAGCGTAGTCGGACTAGGGAACACCGGGGAGCTGTTTTTT. This translates into CASSVVGLGNTGELFF.